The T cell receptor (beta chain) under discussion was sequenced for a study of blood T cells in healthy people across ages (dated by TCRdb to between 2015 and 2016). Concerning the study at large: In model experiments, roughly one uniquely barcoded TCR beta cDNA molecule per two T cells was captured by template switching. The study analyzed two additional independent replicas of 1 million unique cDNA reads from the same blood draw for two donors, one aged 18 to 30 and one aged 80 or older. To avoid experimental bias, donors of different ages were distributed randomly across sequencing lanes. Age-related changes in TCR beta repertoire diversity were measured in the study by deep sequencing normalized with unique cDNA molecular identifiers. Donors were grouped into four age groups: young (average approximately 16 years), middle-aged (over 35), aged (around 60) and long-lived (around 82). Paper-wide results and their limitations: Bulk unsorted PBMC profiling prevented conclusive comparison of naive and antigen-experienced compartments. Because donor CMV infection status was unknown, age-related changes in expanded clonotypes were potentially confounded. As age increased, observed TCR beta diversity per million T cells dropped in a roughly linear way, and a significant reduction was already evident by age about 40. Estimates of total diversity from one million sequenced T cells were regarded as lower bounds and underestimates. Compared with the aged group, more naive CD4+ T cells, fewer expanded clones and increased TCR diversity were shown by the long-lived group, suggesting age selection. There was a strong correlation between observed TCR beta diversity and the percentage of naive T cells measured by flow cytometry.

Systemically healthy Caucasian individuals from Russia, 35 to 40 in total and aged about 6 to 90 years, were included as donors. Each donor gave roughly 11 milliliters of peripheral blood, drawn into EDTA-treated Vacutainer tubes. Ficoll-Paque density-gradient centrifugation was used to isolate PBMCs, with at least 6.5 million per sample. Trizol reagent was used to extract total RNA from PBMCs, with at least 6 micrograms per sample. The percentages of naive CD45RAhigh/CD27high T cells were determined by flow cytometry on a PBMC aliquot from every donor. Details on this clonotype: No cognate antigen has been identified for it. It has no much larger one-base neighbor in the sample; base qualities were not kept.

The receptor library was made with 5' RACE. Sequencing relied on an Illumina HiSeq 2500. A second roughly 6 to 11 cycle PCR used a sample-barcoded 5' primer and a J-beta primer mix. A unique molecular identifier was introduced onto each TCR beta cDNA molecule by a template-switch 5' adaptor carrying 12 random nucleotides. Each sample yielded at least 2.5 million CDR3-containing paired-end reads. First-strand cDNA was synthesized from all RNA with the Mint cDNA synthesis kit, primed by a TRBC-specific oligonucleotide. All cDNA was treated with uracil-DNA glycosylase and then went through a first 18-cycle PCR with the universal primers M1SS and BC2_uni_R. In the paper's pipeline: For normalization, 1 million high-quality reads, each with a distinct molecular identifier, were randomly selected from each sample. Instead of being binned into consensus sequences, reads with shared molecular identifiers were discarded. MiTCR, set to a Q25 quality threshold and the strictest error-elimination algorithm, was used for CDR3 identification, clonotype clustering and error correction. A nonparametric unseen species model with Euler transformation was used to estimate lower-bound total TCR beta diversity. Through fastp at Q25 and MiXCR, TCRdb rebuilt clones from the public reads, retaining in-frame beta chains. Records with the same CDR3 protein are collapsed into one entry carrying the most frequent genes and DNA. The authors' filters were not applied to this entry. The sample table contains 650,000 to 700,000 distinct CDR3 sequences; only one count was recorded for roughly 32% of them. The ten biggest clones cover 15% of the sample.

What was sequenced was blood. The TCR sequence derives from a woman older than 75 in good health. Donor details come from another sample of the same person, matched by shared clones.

The CDR3 reads CSAKPLAIRVVDEQFF. The bases read TGCAGTGCTAAGCCATTAGCTATCCGGGTTGTAGATGAGCAGTTCTTC. This receptor chain uses TRBV20-1 and TRBJ2-1; there is no confident call for the D gene. Sequences DFQATT (CDR1) and SNEGSKA (CDR2) are obtained from the germline V gene (reference sequence). The V end loses 4 bases and the J end loses 8 bases, and a stretch of 24 bases separates them. Taken from cysteine to phenylalanine, the CDR3 has 16 residues. Here the CDR3 DNA is all that survives: 48 bases in frame from base 1.